Sequencing of this T cell receptor beta chain was carried out in a study of OX40 agonist ivuxolimab in advanced cancers. Study information: The treatment was a fully human IgG2 OX40 agonist, ivuxolimab. Patients assigned to dose escalation were diagnosed with hepatocellular carcinoma, melanoma, renal cell or head and neck cancer. Three patients, one with hepatocellular carcinoma and two with cutaneous melanoma, achieved partial responses.

Data came from immunoSEQ multiplex PCR; TCRdb stores just in-frame clones and leaves some out. Counted here are about 64,000 clones, 75% to 95% occurring once; the ten biggest clones make up roughly 0.44%. CDR1 and CDR2 (germline): SNHLY, FYNNEI. V lost 6 bases and J 0 bases, leaving 5 bases between the germline ends. This CDR3 has 13 amino acids. The sequence came from an adult with an advanced solid tumor such as melanoma, head and neck, liver or kidney cancer. The input for sequencing was CD4+ or CD8+ T cells sorted from blood, taken in a trial of the OX40 agonist ivuxolimab. The genes are TRBV2 and TRBJ1-4; D uncertain. The DNA for the CDR3 is TGTGCCAGCAGGCGTTCAACTAATGAAAAACTGTTTTTT. It yields the protein CASRRSTNEKLFF.